The 28 T cell receptor beta chains below were found in one sample sequenced in a study of T cell responses to AZD1222 COVID-19 vaccine. Clones were read by immunoSEQ multiplex PCR, and TCRdb kept only the in-frame ones, dropping some. The table lists approximately 190,000 clones, approximately 90% of them singletons, with nearly 1% in the top ten. Source: peripheral blood, taken on day 0 of AZD1222 vaccination. The source of these receptors is an adult in good health.

V and J are TRBV7-2 and TRBJ2-7; possibly TRBD1 or TRBD2 for D (5 bases each). V was clipped by 1 base and J by 2 bases, with 12 bases between them. The CDR3 extends over 15 amino acids. The V gene's germline CDR1 is SGHTA and CDR2 FQGNSA. CDR3 protein: CASSLDRDGTYEQYF. The DNA of the CDR3 is TGTGCCAGCAGCTTAGACCGGGACGGGACCTACGAGCAGTACTTC.

The rearrangement links TRBV7-6 to TRBJ2-1; 10 nucleotides agree with TRBD2. V gave up 1 base and J gave up 3 bases; unmatched junction bases: 6. This CDR3 is built from 17 residues. Germline CDR1 reads SGHVS; CDR2 reads FNYEAQ. The CDR3 DNA sequence: TGTGCCAGCAGCTTAGTGGGCGGGACTAGCGACTACAATGAGCAGTTCTTC. This gives the protein CASSLVGGTSDYNEQFF.

This chain uses TRBV7-3 with TRBJ2-1; a possible D gene is TRBD2 (6 bases). CDR3 length: 16 amino acids. Trimming removed 2 bases at V and 1 base at J, with 12 bases between. In germline, CDR1 is SGHTA, CDR2 FQGTGA. DNA of the CDR3: TGTGCCAGCAGCTTAGCTGCAGGGACTTCCTACAATGAGCAGTTCTTC. Translation: CASSLAAGTSYNEQFF.

The rearrangement links TRBV7-9 to TRBJ1-2, with D uncertain. V was pared by 1 base and J by 2 bases, with 8 bases between. The CDR3 has 14 amino acids. Germline V CDR1 and CDR2: SEHNR, FQNEAQ (reference sequence). CDR3 coding DNA: TGTGCCAGCAGCTTAGGAACTTTGAACTATGGCTACACCTTC. It encodes CASSLGTLNYGYTF. The variable domain in full, with the rest retrieved from reference TRBV7-9 and TRBJ1-2, is DTGVSQNPRHKITKRGQNVTFRCDPISEHNRLYWYRQTLGQGPEFLTYFQNEAQLEKSRLLSDRFSAERPKGSFSTLEIQRTEQGDSAMYLCASSLGTLNYGYTFGSGTRLTVV.

This clone was picked up a small number of times. This chain connects TRBV5-8 to TRBJ2-7, with D possibly being TRBD1 (6 bases). This CDR3 has 14 amino acids. V was trimmed by 4 bases and J by 1 base, leaving 12 bases between them. Germline-derived CDR1 and CDR2 are SGHTS and YDEGEE. The CDR3 here is CASSERGISYEQYF. Written as DNA, the CDR3 is TGTGCCAGCAGCGAAAGGGGGATATCCTACGAGCAGTACTTC.

This chain uses TRBV24-1 with TRBJ2-2; D is unresolved. CDR3 length equals 14 residues. Germline loops: CDR1 KGHDR, CDR2 SFDVKD. Trimming cost V 0 bases and J 1 base, with 2 bases left between them. The CDR3 nucleotides are TGTGCCACCAGTGATTTGCTGAACACCGGGGAGCTGTTTTTT. This encodes CATSDLLNTGELFF.

This clone appeared a few times. The V call is TRBV28, the J call TRBJ2-1; D is perhaps TRBD2 (6 bases). The CDR3 sequence is 15 residues long. Trimming pared 6 bases from V and 9 bases from J, leaving 21 bases between. CDR1 MDHEN and CDR2 SYDVKM come from the germline V gene. In DNA, the CDR3 is TGTGCCAGCAGCCCGTATGTCTTTCCCGGGAGTGAGCAGTTCTTC. This sequence encodes CASSPYVFPGSEQFF.

A word on this clone: A junction boundary mismatches the germline segment, possibly from a read error. Other DNA sequences of this sample code for an identical CDR3. V gene TRBV7-3 combines with J gene TRBJ2-5; D gene uncertain. The CDR3 is 14 residues long. The germline gives CDR1 SGHTA, CDR2 FQGTGA. This CDR3 reads CASSLTGGGETQYF. The CDR3 bases are TGTGCCAGTAGCTTAACGGGTGGTGGAGAGACCCAGTACTTC.

The chain combines TRBV5-1 with TRBJ1-1; 7 bases match TRBD1. The CDR3 totals 14 residues. The germline V gene encodes CDR1 SGHRS and CDR2 YFSETQ. The trim removed 6 bases at V and 2 bases at J, leaving 7 bases unmatched. The CDR3 loop reads CASTPTGSNTEAFF. CDR3 coding DNA: TGCGCCAGCACCCCGACAGGGAGTAACACTGAAGCTTTCTTT. The full variable domain, rest sourced from reference TRBV5-1 and TRBJ1-1, is KAGVTQTPRYLIKTRGQQVTLSCSPISGHRSVSWYQQTPGQGLQFLFEYFSETQRNKGNFPGRFSGRQFSNSRSEMNVSTLELGDSALYLCASTPTGSNTEAFFGQGTRLTVV.

The chain employs TRBV2 and TRBJ1-1, with D unresolved. CDR3 size: 9 residues. The V gene lost 5 bases and the J gene lost 10 bases, with 5 bases spanning the gap. Germline V gives CDR1 SNHLY, CDR2 FYNNEI. This CDR3 reads CASSKRAFF. CDR3 nucleotide sequence: TGTGCCAGCAGTAAGCGAGCTTTCTTT. The full variable domain, rest sourced from reference TRBV2 and TRBJ1-1, is EPEVTQTPSHQVTQMGQEVILRCVPISNHLYFYWYRQILGQKVEFLVSFYNNEISEKSEIFDDQFSVERPDGSNFTLKIRSTKLEDSAMYFCASSKRAFFGQGTRLTVV.

The chain uses TRBV6-2 or TRBV6-3 and TRBJ1-5; tentatively, D is TRBD1 (5 bases). There are 13 residues in the CDR3. Germline V gene data show CDR1 as MNHEY and CDR2 as SVGEGT. Trimming stripped 6 bases from V and 9 bases from J, with 15 bases between. The CDR3 bases are TGTGCCAGCAGCATTGACAGTGGACCGCCCCAGCATTTT. Translated: CASSIDSGPPQHF.

The gene calls are TRBV5-1 and TRBJ2-5; D might be TRBD2 (6 bases). V lost 4 bases, J lost 5 bases, and 15 bases lay in between. Germline V gives CDR1 SGHRS, CDR2 YFSETQ. This CDR3 has 14 amino acids. DNA for the CDR3: TGCGCCAGCAGCGGAGCGGGCCCCCGGGAGACCCAGTACTTC. This encodes CASSGAGPRETQYF.

The chain uses TRBV9 and TRBJ2-5, with D perhaps TRBD2 (6 bases). The V gene's germline CDR1 is SGDLS and CDR2 YYNGEE. This CDR3 has 16 amino acids. Trimming removed 0 bases from V and 3 bases from J, with 15 bases in between. The CDR3 nucleotides are TGTGCCAGCAGCGTAGGTTGGGAGGCAAGAAAAGAGACCCAGTACTTC. Protein: CASSVGWEARKETQYF.

This rearrangement joins TRBV18 to TRBJ1-1; TRBD1 might be the D (5 bases). V gave up 3 bases and J gave up 4 bases, with 12 bases separating them. CDR3 length: 14 residues. Germline V CDR1 and CDR2: KGHSH, LQKENI. The CDR3 sequence is CASSPTRGFTEAFF. In DNA, the CDR3 is TGTGCCAGCTCACCTACCCGGGGGTTCACTGAAGCTTTCTTT.

The V gene is TRBV27, the J gene TRBJ2-7; TRBD2 might be the D (5 bases). V lost 5 bases and J 3 bases, leaving 17 bases between the germline ends. CDR3 length: 15 residues. CDR1 is MNHEY and CDR2 is SMNVEV in the germline V gene (reference sequence). CDR3 coding DNA: TGTGCCAGCAGTCCCCGGGGTACCCGGGTCTACGAGCAGTACTTC. Protein: CASSPRGTRVYEQYF.

V and J are TRBV2 and TRBJ1-2; D not certain. V was cut by 7 bases and J by 6 bases, with 12 bases left in between. Germline values: CDR1 SNHLY, CDR2 FYNNEI. This CDR3 contains 12 residues. CDR3 in amino acids: CASMGQHHGYTF. DNA for the CDR3: TGTGCCAGCATGGGCCAGCACCATGGCTACACCTTC.

The rearrangement links TRBV6-1 to TRBJ2-7; D is ambiguous. This CDR3 is 11 amino acids long. The germline gives CDR1 MNHNS, CDR2 SASEGT. Trimming left V 1 base short and J 4 bases short, with 2 bases between. The DNA for the CDR3 is TGTGCCAGCAGTGAAGGTTACGAGCAGTACTTC. Amino acids: CASSEGYEQYF.

The count of this clone is one. The rearrangement uses TRBV12-3 or TRBV12-4 and TRBJ1-2; tentatively, D is TRBD1 (5 bases). This CDR3 has 12 residues. The V gene lost 7 bases and the J gene lost 8 bases, with 14 bases spanning the gap. CDR3 protein: CASIRGLGGYTF. In DNA, the CDR3 is TGTGCCAGCATACGGGGGTTGGGCGGCTACACCTTC.

The rearrangement joins TRBV28 to TRBJ2-5; no clear D. CDR1 and CDR2 from the germline V gene are MDHEN and SYDVKM. This CDR3 contains 14 residues. Between the trimmed V and J ends, which lost 5 bases and 4 bases, there was a span of 14 bases. The CDR3 protein is CASSLVTGGETQYF. CDR3 in DNA: TGTGCCAGCAGTCTCGTAACGGGTGGAGAGACCCAGTACTTC.

The chain joins TRBV18 to TRBJ2-7; the match to TRBD2 covers 10 bases. Germline V gene lookup returns CDR1 KGHSH and CDR2 LQKENI. The CDR3 totals 19 residues. The trim removed 3 bases at V and 1 base at J, leaving 15 bases unmatched. The CDR3 coding sequence is TGTGCCAGCTCACCCCTCCCTAGCGGGAGTGCCTCAGATTCCTACGAGCAGTACTTC. Protein sequence: CASSPLPSGSASDSYEQYF.

The chain employs TRBV6-5 and TRBJ1-5; D uncertain. Trimming pared 6 bases from V and 6 bases from J, leaving 15 bases between. CDR3 length equals 14 residues. Germline V CDR1 and CDR2: MNHEY, SVGAGI. For the CDR3, the DNA is TGTGCCAGCAGCGATACTGGGGTGGGTCAGCCCCAGCATTTT. This sequence encodes CASSDTGVGQPQHF.

This chain uses TRBV28 with TRBJ1-5; weak D call: TRBD1 (5 bases). The germline V gene has CDR1 MDHEN and CDR2 SYDVKM. Trimming shortened V by 8 bases and J by 9 bases, and 17 bases separated the two germline ends. The CDR3 is 13 amino acids. The CDR3 sequence is CASEGTGGRPQHF. DNA for the CDR3: TGTGCCAGCGAAGGGACCGGAGGGCGGCCCCAGCATTTT.

The CDR3 loop is CASSKVSSGANVLTF. The CDR3 nucleotides are TGTGCCAGCAGCAAAGTATCTTCTGGGGCCAACGTCCTGACTTTC. The chain uses TRBV21-1 and TRBJ2-6; no DNA check was done on the table's D call, TRBD2. TRBV21-1 is classified as a pseudogene. CDR3 size: 15 residues.

The rearrangement links TRBV10-3 to TRBJ1-5; 12 nucleotides align to TRBD1. The J segment lost 7 bases and the V segment lost 3 bases, leaving 7 bases of the junction unmatched. This CDR3 contains 16 residues. Germline V gives CDR1 ENHRY, CDR2 SYGVKD. The CDR3 bases are TGTGCCATCAGTGACCCGGGACAGGGGGCACGGCAGCCCCAGCATTTT. Protein: CAISDPGQGARQPQHF.

This clone was counted a single time. The chain employs TRBV28 and TRBJ2-5; D possibly corresponds to TRBD1 (6 bases). V was shortened by 5 bases and J by 5 bases, with 12 bases between the two germline ends. Germline values: CDR1 MDHEN, CDR2 SYDVKM. The CDR3 runs 13 residues. The CDR3 sequence is CASSTGQTETQYF. The CDR3 DNA follows: TGTGCCAGCAGTACCGGACAGACGGAGACCCAGTACTTC.

The chain combines TRBV7-2 with TRBJ2-2; D may be TRBD2 (5 bases). Germline CDR1 reads SGHTA; CDR2 reads FQGNSA. This CDR3 is 13 amino acids long. The V end was cut by 7 bases, the J end by 5 bases, with 11 bases between. CDR3 in DNA: TGTGCCAGCAACGCTAGGAGGACCGGGGAGCTGTTTTTT. Amino acid sequence: CASNARRTGELFF.

Details on this clone: The sample holds other DNA sequences that translate to the same CDR3. V and J are TRBV9 and TRBJ1-3; D call uncertain. Germline values: CDR1 SGDLS, CDR2 YYNGEE. The V and J ends lost 2 bases and 2 bases respectively, with 8 bases between them. The CDR3 length is 14 residues. The CDR3 here is CASSVATTGNTIYF. DNA of the CDR3: TGTGCCAGCAGCGTGGCCACGACTGGAAACACCATATATTTT.

J is TRBJ1-6 and V is TRBV4-2; D gene uncertain. The length of the CDR3 is 15 residues. Germline V lookup: CDR1 LGHNA, CDR2 YNFKEQ. The V end was cut by 1 base, the J end by 5 bases, with 9 bases between. CDR3 nucleotides: TGTGCCAGCAGCCAAGTTACAGATAATAATTCACCCCTCCACTTT. It encodes CASSQVTDNNSPLHF.